This T cell receptor beta chain was captured by sequencing in a study of T-cell reconstitution after alpha-beta-depleted transplantation in children. This CDR3 is 15 amino acids long. Trimming at V came to 5 bases and at J to 5 bases, leaving 5 bases not matched to a gene. Unique molecular identifiers featured in how the TCRbeta library was prepared. TCRdb fed the PCR reads into MiXCR, producing one record per CDR3 protein. The table shows around 600,000 distinct CDR3 sequences, with 10% occurring only once. In its sample, this clonotype was seen a few times. The sequencing used PBMCs from the stem cell graft donor, collected from the stem cell graft. The chain uses TRBV12-3 or TRBV12-4 and TRBJ1-6; TRBD1 aligns across 8 bases. The receptor was isolated from a human donor who donated a stem cell graft to a child with acute myeloid leukemia. This CDR3 is CASSPGQGDNSPLHF. In DNA form, the CDR3 reads TGTGCCAGCAGTCCTGGACAGGGTGATAATTCACCCCTCCACTTT.